This T cell receptor beta chain was recovered during a study of identical twins. Germline V gene data show CDR1 as MGHRA and CDR2 as YSYEKL. This CDR3 is 13 amino acids long. The V end lost 3 bases, the J end lost 4 bases, and 9 bases lay between the germline ends. This clonotype occurred a few times. MiXCR was run by TCRdb on the 5' RACE reads, yielding one entry per CDR3 protein. The sample holds 300,000 to 400,000 distinct CDR3 sequences, roughly an eighth seen once. In addition, the sample was reused for a study of yellow fever vaccine responses in identical twins.

V usage is TRBV4-1 and J usage is TRBJ1-1; D is ambiguous. This TCR was sampled from a woman aged 18 to 35 in good health. The sample comprised CD8+ T cells sorted from blood. The CDR3 here is CASSQPFGTEAFF. CDR3 DNA sequence: TGCGCCAGCAGCCAGCCGTTTGGCACTGAAGCTTTCTTT.